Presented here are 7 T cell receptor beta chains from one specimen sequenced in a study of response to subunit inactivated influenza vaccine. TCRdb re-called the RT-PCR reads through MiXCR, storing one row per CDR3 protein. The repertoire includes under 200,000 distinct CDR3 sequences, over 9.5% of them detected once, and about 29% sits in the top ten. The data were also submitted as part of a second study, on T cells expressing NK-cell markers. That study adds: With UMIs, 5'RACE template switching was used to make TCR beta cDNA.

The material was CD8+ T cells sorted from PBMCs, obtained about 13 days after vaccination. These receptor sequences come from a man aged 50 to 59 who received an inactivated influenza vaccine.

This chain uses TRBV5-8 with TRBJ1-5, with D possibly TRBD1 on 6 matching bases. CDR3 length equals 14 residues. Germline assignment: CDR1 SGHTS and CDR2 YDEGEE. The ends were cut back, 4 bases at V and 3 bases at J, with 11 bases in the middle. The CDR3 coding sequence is TGTGCCAGCAGCCCCACAGGGTACAATCAGCCCCAGCATTTT. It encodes CASSPTGYNQPQHF.

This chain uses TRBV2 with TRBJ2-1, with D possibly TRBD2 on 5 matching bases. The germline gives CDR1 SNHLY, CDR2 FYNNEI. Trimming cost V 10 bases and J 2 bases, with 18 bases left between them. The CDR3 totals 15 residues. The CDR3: CATTQMERPYNEQFF. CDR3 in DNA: TGTGCCACCACCCAGATGGAGCGGCCCTACAATGAGCAGTTCTTC.

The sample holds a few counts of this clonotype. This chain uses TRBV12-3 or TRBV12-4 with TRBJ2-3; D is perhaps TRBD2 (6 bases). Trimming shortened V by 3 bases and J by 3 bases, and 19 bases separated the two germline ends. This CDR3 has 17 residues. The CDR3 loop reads CASSFPPESRGTDTQYF. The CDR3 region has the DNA TGTGCCAGCAGTTTCCCTCCCGAGTCTCGGGGGACAGATACGCAGTATTTT.

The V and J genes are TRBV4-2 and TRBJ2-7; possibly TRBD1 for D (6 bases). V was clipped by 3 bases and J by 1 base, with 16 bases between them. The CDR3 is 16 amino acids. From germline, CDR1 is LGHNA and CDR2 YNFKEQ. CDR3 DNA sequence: TGTGCCAGCAGCCAGGAAGGGACATTTGGTTCCTACGAGCAGTACTTC. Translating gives CASSQEGTFGSYEQYF.

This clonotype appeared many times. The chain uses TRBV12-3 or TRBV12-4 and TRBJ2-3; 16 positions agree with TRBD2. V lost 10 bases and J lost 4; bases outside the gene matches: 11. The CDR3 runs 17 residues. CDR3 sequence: CATAGTSGGARPDTQYF. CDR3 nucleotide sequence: TGTGCCACCGCAGGGACTAGCGGGGGGGCTCGCCCAGATACGCAGTATTTT.

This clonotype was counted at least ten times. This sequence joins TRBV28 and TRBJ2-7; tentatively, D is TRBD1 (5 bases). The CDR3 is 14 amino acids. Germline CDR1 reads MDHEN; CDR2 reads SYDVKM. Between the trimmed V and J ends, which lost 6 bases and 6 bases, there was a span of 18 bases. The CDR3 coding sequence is TGTGCCAGCAGGCTAGTGGCAGGGTCAGGCGAGCAGTACTTC. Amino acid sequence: CASRLVAGSGEQYF.

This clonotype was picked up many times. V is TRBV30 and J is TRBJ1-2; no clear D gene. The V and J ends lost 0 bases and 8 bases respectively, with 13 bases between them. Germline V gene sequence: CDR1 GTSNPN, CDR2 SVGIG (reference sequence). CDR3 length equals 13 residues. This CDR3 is CAWSVWGVDGYTF. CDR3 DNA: TGTGCCTGGAGTGTATGGGGTGTCGACGGCTACACCTTC.